The 6 T cell receptor beta chains reported below all come from one sample, sequenced in a study of shared clonotypes between healthy human individuals. TCRdb's table, derived via immunoSEQ multiplex PCR, lists solely in-frame clones and lacks some. The table records roughly 1 million clones, about 84% of them present only once. Sequencing used memory CD4+ T cells from PBMCs. Noted subset: CD45RA-negative fraction. These receptors all stem from a man in his late teens or twenties in good health. Some clones in this sample may be carry-over from other donors' samples.

The chain carries TRBV19 and TRBJ2-5; a possible D gene is TRBD1 (5 bases). Trimming cost V 7 bases and J 9 bases, with 24 bases left between them. Germline V gene lookup returns CDR1 LNHDA and CDR2 SQIVND (reference sequence). The CDR3 spans 15 residues. CDR3 residues: CASTVTGSPAGSQYF. The DNA for the CDR3 is TGTGCCAGTACCGTAACAGGTTCCCCTGCCGGGTCCCAGTACTTC.

The V and J genes are TRBV7-3 and TRBJ2-1; 7 nucleotides align to TRBD2. Germline V gives CDR1 SGHTA, CDR2 FQGTGA. The J segment lost 4 bases and the V segment lost 5 bases, leaving 8 bases of the junction unmatched. This CDR3 contains 15 residues. This chain's CDR3 is CASSETGGPYNEQFF. CDR3 DNA sequence: TGTGCCAGCAGCGAAACGGGAGGTCCATACAATGAGCAGTTCTTC.

V gene TRBV27 combines with J gene TRBJ1-2, with 10 bases matching TRBD1. V shed 6 bases, J shed 4 bases, and the junction held 8 bases outside the gene matches. Looked up from germline, CDR1 is MNHEY and CDR2 is SMNVEV (reference sequence). The CDR3 is 15 amino acids. CDR3 sequence reads: CASRTRDRGAYGYTF. The DNA of the CDR3 is TGTGCCAGCAGGACCCGGGACAGGGGAGCCTATGGCTACACCTTC.

The V gene is TRBV6-5, the J gene TRBJ1-2; 7 nucleotides align to TRBD1. With 6 bases clipped from V and 8 bases from J, the junction kept 9 bases outside the gene matches. The V gene's germline CDR1 is MNHEY and CDR2 SVGAGI. CDR3 length equals 13 residues. The CDR3 reads CASRRQGVEGYTF. CDR3 nucleotides: TGTGCCAGCAGGCGACAGGGAGTAGAAGGCTACACCTTC.

This sequence joins TRBV11-2 and TRBJ2-2; 7 bases are shared with TRBD1. The junction had 9 bases not matched to a gene; V was cut back by 7 bases and J by 7 bases. Germline CDR1 SGHAT, CDR2 FQNNGV. CDR3 length equals 14 residues. The CDR3: CASNLMTGLGELFF. The CDR3 coding sequence is TGTGCCAGCAACCTTATGACAGGGCTCGGGGAGCTGTTTTTT.

A note on this clone: Other DNA sequences in the sample encode the same CDR3. The V call is TRBV28, the J call TRBJ2-5, with 8 bases fitting TRBD2. This CDR3 is 12 amino acids long. V lost 6 bases and J lost 3; bases outside the gene matches: 0. CDR1 is MDHEN and CDR2 is SYDVKM in the germline V gene. The CDR3 DNA is TGTGCCAGCAGACTAGCGGAAGAGACCCAGTACTTC. This sequence encodes CASRLAEETQYF.